The following is a T cell receptor (beta chain) sequence with its context. This record comes from a study of blood T cell repertoires in COVID-19. TCRdb keeps only in-frame clones here, not all; method: immunoSEQ multiplex PCR. The table includes roughly 59,000 clones, over 75% detected once. The receptor was derived from a human donor in a cohort sampled during active COVID-19. Sequencing was done on a sample of peripheral blood.

CDR3 protein: CASSLLLAGDRNEQFF. CDR3 in DNA: TGTGCCAGCAGCCTACTCCTAGCGGGAGATCGGAATGAGCAGTTCTTC. The V gene is TRBV7-9, the J gene TRBJ2-1; 10 bases are shared with TRBD2. Losses at the gene ends were 5 bases for V and 7 bases for J; bases not matched to a gene: 11. Germline V gene data show CDR1 as SEHNR and CDR2 as FQNEAQ (reference sequence). This CDR3 has 16 residues.